The clone carrying this T cell receptor (beta chain) was seen only a few times. These data originate in a study of blood T cell repertoires in COVID-19. The protocol was immunoSEQ multiplex PCR, while the TCRdb copy is restricted to in-frame clones and leaves out a portion. The data hold approximately 100,000 clones, with more than 65% observed a single time. The TCR originated in a man in his 60s with acute or convalescent COVID-19. Material: peripheral blood.

CDR3 sequence: CASSQAGVRGRFQETQYF. The CDR3, as DNA: TGTGCCAGCAGCCAGGCGGGAGTCAGGGGGCGCTTCCAAGAGACCCAGTACTTC. This chain uses TRBV13 with TRBJ2-5; a weak D match, TRBD1 (8 bases). The CDR3 has 18 residues. Trimming shortened V by 5 bases and J by 1 base, and 23 bases separated the two germline ends. CDR1 PRHDT and CDR2 FYEKMQ come from the germline V gene (reference sequence).